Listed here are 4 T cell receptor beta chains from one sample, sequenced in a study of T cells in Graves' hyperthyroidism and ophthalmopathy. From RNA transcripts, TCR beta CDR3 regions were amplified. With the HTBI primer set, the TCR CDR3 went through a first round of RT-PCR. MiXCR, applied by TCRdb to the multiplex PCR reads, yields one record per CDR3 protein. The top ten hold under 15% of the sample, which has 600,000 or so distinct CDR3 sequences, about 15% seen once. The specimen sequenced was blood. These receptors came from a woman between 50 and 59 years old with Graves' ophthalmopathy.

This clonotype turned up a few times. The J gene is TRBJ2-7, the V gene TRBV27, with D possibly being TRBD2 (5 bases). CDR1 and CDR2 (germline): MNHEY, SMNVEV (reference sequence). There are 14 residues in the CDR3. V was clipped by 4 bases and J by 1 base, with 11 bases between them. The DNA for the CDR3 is TGTGCCAGCAGTTCTTCTAGCAGTTCCTACGAGCAGTACTTC. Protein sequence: CASSSSSSSYEQYF.

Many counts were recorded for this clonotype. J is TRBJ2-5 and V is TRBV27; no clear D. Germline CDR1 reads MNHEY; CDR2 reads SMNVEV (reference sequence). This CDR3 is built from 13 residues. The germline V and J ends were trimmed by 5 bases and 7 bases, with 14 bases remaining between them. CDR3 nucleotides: TGTGCCAGCAGTCCCCATCCGTATGGGACCCAGTACTTC. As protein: CASSPHPYGTQYF.

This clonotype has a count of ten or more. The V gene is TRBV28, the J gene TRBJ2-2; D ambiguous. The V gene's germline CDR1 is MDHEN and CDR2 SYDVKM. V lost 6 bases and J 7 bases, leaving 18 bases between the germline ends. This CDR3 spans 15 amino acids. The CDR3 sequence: CASSPVGEGGGELFF. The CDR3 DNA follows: TGTGCCAGCAGCCCCGTAGGCGAAGGTGGCGGGGAGCTGTTTTTT.

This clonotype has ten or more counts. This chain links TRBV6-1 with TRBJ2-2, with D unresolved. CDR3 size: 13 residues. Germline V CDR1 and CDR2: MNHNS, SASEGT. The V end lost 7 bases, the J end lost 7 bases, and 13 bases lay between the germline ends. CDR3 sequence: CASTLGMNGELFF. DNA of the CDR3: TGTGCCAGCACCCTCGGAATGAACGGGGAGCTGTTTTTT.